The sequence of this T cell receptor (beta chain) was determined in a study of T-cell memory formation after mild COVID-19. TCRdb re-called the 5' RACE reads through MiXCR, storing one row per CDR3 protein. The sample shows hundreds of thousands of distinct CDR3 sequences, roughly an eighth of them seen only once. V dropped 6 bases and J dropped 6 bases, with 14 bases sitting between them. CDR1 is MNHEY and CDR2 is SVGAGI in the germline V gene. This CDR3 is 14 amino acids long. This chain connects TRBV6-5 to TRBJ1-4; the D gene is possibly TRBD1 (5 bases). The origin of this receptor is a man between 18 and 35 years old who had mild COVID-19 (a few samples of this study predate the infection). Cell type and time point are not known. The material sequenced was PBMCs or a T cell subset sorted from them (not recorded which). CDR3 protein: CASRRTEGYEKLFF. The DNA for the CDR3 is TGTGCCAGCAGGAGAACAGAGGGGTATGAAAAACTGTTTTTT.